The subject of this entry is one T cell receptor (beta chain). No antigen is known for it. The data stem from a study of T cell responses to AZD1222 COVID-19 vaccine. The ends were cut back, 4 bases at V and 8 bases at J, with 10 bases in the middle. Germline CDR1 SGHNT, CDR2 YYREEE (reference sequence). The CDR3 is 12 amino acids. Study-wide results and limits: Donors in the cohort were predominantly white British and more often female, and clonal diversity was possibly underestimated. Unmutated variant regions reportedly attract nearly half of all spike-specific TCRs. The study found Spike-specific TCR breadth and depth rose after two AZD1222 doses.

Libraries were prepared by immunoSEQ multiplex PCR; TCRdb keeps only in-frame clonotypes and omits some of them. Here the sample spans 70,000 to 95,000 clones, roughly 89% being singletons. The chain uses TRBV5-4 and TRBJ2-1; no reliable D call. The sequences come from peripheral blood, collected on day 0 of MenACWY control vaccination. The clonotype originates from an adult in good health. The DNA of the CDR3 is TGTGCCAGCAGCACAAACTCCGATGAGCAGTTCTTC. Encoded protein: CASSTNSDEQFF.